The 28 T cell receptor beta chains below were found in one sample sequenced in a study of cytomegalovirus exposure and HLA in healthy donors. The study ran its PCR with 60 Vbeta and 13 Jbeta primers. Generated by immunoSEQ multiplex PCR, the TCRdb table keeps only in-frame clones and is missing some. Found here are approximately 140,000 clones, 60% to 80% of them singletons; the top ten hold 4% to 6%. The material sequenced was PBMCs. The receptors were gathered from a woman aged 45-60 years in good health and CMV-seronegative.

The V and J genes are TRBV6-4 and TRBJ2-1; 11 bases are a match to TRBD1. Looked up from germline, CDR1 is MRHNA and CDR2 is SNTAGT. The V segment lost 4 bases and the J segment 6 bases; nucleotides outside the gene matches: 5. This CDR3 contains 15 residues. DNA of the CDR3: TGTGCCAGCAGTGCCTCCGGGACAGGGGGCAATGAGCAGTTCTTC. Translation: CASSASGTGGNEQFF.

This clone has only one observation. This chain links TRBV5-6 with TRBJ2-2, with a weak D call TRBD2 (6 bases). This CDR3 has 14 residues. Between the trimmed V and J ends, which lost 10 bases and 1 base, there was a span of 14 bases. Looked up from germline, CDR1 is SGHDT and CDR2 is YYEEEE. CDR3 sequence reads: CASVGGMNTGELFF. CDR3 nucleotide sequence: TGTGCCTCCGTGGGGGGAATGAACACCGGGGAGCTGTTTTTT. Looking up the rest from reference TRBV5-6 and TRBJ2-2 gives the full variable domain: DAGVTQSPTHLIKTRGQQVTLRCSPKSGHDTVSWYQQALGQGPQFIFQYYEEEERQRGNFPDRFSGHQFPNYSSELNVNALLLGDSALYLCASVGGMNTGELFFGEGSRLTVL.

V gene TRBV10-3 combines with J gene TRBJ1-5; 10 bases align to TRBD1. This CDR3 contains 15 residues. Per germline, CDR1 ENHRY and CDR2 SYGVKD. Unmatched junction bases numbered 7, after V lost 3 bases and J lost 8 bases. Here the CDR3 reads CAISDQRDRGKPQHF. The CDR3 nucleotides are TGTGCCATCAGTGACCAGAGGGACAGGGGTAAGCCCCAGCATTTT.

V is TRBV7-9 and J is TRBJ1-5; D uncertain. Germline CDR1 reads SEHNR; CDR2 reads FQNEAQ (reference sequence). The CDR3 consists of 17 residues. Trimming removed 5 bases from V and 2 bases from J, with 19 bases in between. The CDR3 nucleotides are TGTGCCAGCAGCCAACACCGACGAGGTGGTGGCAATCAGCCCCAGCATTTT. Protein sequence: CASSQHRRGGGNQPQHF.

This sequence joins TRBV5-1 and TRBJ1-4; 7 nucleotides align to TRBD1. V lost 4 bases to trimming and J lost 8 bases; unmatched junction nucleotides: 5. The CDR3 runs 13 residues. CDR1 is SGHRS, CDR2 YFSETQ, per germline. This CDR3 reads CASSLTGDEKLFF. CDR3 in DNA: TGCGCCAGCAGCCTCACAGGGGACGAAAAACTGTTTTTT.

This clone was detected only a few times. V gene TRBV7-8 combines with J gene TRBJ1-2, with 7 bases identical to TRBD1. The ends lost 5 bases at V and 4 bases at J; junction bases unmatched: 13. The CDR3 loop spans 16 amino acids. Germline values: CDR1 SGHVS, CDR2 FQNEAQ. The DNA for the CDR3 is TGTGCCAGCAGCGGGGCCAGGGGGAGCGGGAGCTATGGCTACACCTTC. Amino acid sequence: CASSGARGSGSYGYTF.

The rearrangement joins TRBV5-1 to TRBJ1-2, with D possibly TRBD1 on 5 matching bases. This CDR3 contains 17 residues. V was cut by 4 bases and J by 9 bases, with 28 bases left in between. Per germline, CDR1 SGHRS and CDR2 YFSETQ. This chain's CDR3 is CASSPGTGVLLLARYTF. The CDR3 DNA follows: TGCGCCAGCAGCCCCGGTACAGGAGTCTTGTTATTGGCTCGCTACACCTTC.

In its sample, this clone was seen a few times. The J gene is TRBJ1-1, the V gene TRBV5-6, with D uncertain. CDR1 SGHDT and CDR2 YYEEEE come from the germline V gene. This CDR3 is 10 amino acids long. V lost 5 bases, J lost 10 bases, and 9 bases lay in between. CDR3 sequence reads: CASRLRVAFF. Written as DNA, the CDR3 is TGTGCCAGCAGACTTCGGGTAGCTTTCTTT.

This clone was counted once. V usage is TRBV2 and J usage is TRBJ2-3; TRBD2 matches at 8 bases. V shed 9 bases, J shed 5 bases, and the junction held 13 bases outside the gene matches. The CDR3 is 15 residues long. The germline V gene encodes CDR1 SNHLY and CDR2 FYNNEI. CDR3 loop: CASHVGVAGKDTQYF. The CDR3 coding sequence is TGTGCCAGTCATGTGGGGGTAGCGGGGAAAGATACGCAGTATTTT.

This chain uses TRBV7-9 with TRBJ2-2; D remains ambiguous. V lost 5 bases to trimming and J lost 1 base, with 8 bases between them. Germline V gene lookup returns CDR1 SEHNR and CDR2 FQNEAQ (reference sequence). The CDR3 has 14 amino acids. The chain's CDR3 is CASSQSRNTGELFF. CDR3 sequence (DNA): TGTGCCAGCAGCCAATCCAGGAACACCGGGGAGCTGTTTTTT.

This rearrangement joins TRBV7-6 to TRBJ1-4; 7 nucleotides line up with TRBD1. This CDR3 spans 12 amino acids. Germline values: CDR1 SGHVS, CDR2 FNYEAQ. CDR3 nucleotide sequence: TGTGCGCCGGGACAGCAGAATGAAAAACTGTTTTTT. It translates to CAPGQQNEKLFF.

The V and J genes are TRBV4-3 and TRBJ2-7; the D gene is possibly TRBD1 (6 bases). CDR1 and CDR2 (germline): LGHNA, YSLEER. V was cut by 0 bases and J by 0 bases, with 12 bases left in between. The CDR3 extends over 16 amino acids. The CDR3 loop reads CASSQDITGSSYEQYF. In DNA form, the CDR3 reads TGCGCCAGCAGCCAAGACATTACAGGGAGCTCCTACGAGCAGTACTTC.

This rearrangement joins TRBV19 to TRBJ1-1; maybe TRBD1 (5 bases). Trimming took 9 bases from V and 1 from J, leaving 12 bases between them. Germline values: CDR1 LNHDA, CDR2 SQIVND (reference sequence). The CDR3 sequence is 13 residues long. The CDR3 protein is CASLRVPNTEAFF. For the CDR3, the DNA is TGTGCCAGCCTCAGGGTCCCGAACACTGAAGCTTTCTTT.

The gene calls are TRBV28 and TRBJ2-5; 8 bases map to TRBD2. The CDR3 length is 15 residues. Germline V gene sequence: CDR1 MDHEN, CDR2 SYDVKM. J gave up 3 bases and V 5 bases, and 8 bases lay outside the gene matches. CDR3 sequence (DNA): TGTGCCAGCAGTCCCCCACCAGCGGGGGAAGAGACCCAGTACTTC. Amino acids: CASSPPPAGEETQYF. Supplemented by reference TRBV28 and TRBJ2-5, the full variable domain reads DVKVTQSSRYLVKRTGEKVFLECVQDMDHENMFWYRQDPGLGLRLIYFSYDVKMKEKGDIPEGYSVSREKKERFSLILESASTNQTSMYLCASSPPPAGEETQYFGPGTRLLVL.

This CDR3 reads CSVRTGQETQYF. The CDR3 nucleotides are TGCAGCGTTCGGACAGGGCAAGAGACCCAGTACTTC. This chain joins TRBV29-1 and TRBJ2-5, with 8 nucleotides matching TRBD1. CDR1 is SQVTM, CDR2 ANQGSEA, per germline. CDR3 length equals 12 residues. The ends lost 5 bases at V and 2 bases at J; junction bases unmatched: 1.

The chain couples TRBV5-8 to TRBJ1-2; D gene unclear. Germline-derived CDR1 and CDR2 are SGHTS and YDEGEE. V lost 1 base, J lost 8 bases, and 9 bases lay in between. CDR3 size: 12 residues. Here the CDR3 reads CASSLSVYGYTF. The CDR3 bases are TGTGCCAGCAGCTTGAGCGTTTACGGCTACACCTTC.

This clone was seen only a few times. V and J are TRBV27 and TRBJ1-6, with TRBD1 identical over 7 bases. This CDR3 is built from 15 residues. CDR1 and CDR2 from the germline V gene are MNHEY and SMNVEV (reference sequence). The ends lost 8 bases at V and 7 bases at J; junction bases unmatched: 11. This chain's CDR3 is CASRPSQGLNSPLHF. DNA of the CDR3: TGTGCCAGCCGCCCGTCACAGGGGCTAAATTCACCCCTCCACTTT.

This clone showed up just once. The V gene is TRBV7-6, the J gene TRBJ2-1, with D tentatively TRBD2 (7 bases). The CDR3 sequence is 17 residues long. Trimming stripped 5 bases from V and 4 bases from J, with 21 bases between. Germline lookup yields CDR1 SGHVS and CDR2 FNYEAQ. The DNA of the CDR3 is TGTGCCAGCAGCGTCACTGAGGGGGGGGCTGGGTACAATGAGCAGTTCTTC. Translating gives CASSVTEGGAGYNEQFF. Full variable domain (outside the CDR3, taken from reference TRBV7-6 and TRBJ2-1): GAGVSQSPRYKVTKRGQDVALRCDPISGHVSLYWYRQALGQGPEFLTYFNYEAQQDKSGLPNDRFSAERPEGSISTLTIQRTEQRDSAMYRCASSVTEGGAGYNEQFFGPGTRLTVL.

This clone has a single count. The chain links TRBV29-1 to TRBJ1-2; no definite D call. Germline-derived CDR1 and CDR2 are SQVTM and ANQGSEA. The CDR3 runs to 13 residues. V lost 4 bases and J 0 bases, leaving 9 bases between the germline ends. Written as DNA, the CDR3 is TGCAGCGTTGTTCAAGGAGCTAACTATGGCTACACCTTC. Amino acids: CSVVQGANYGYTF.

This sequence joins TRBV5-1 and TRBJ1-1; 8 bases line up with TRBD1. Germline CDR1 and CDR2: SGHRS and YFSETQ. The CDR3 consists of 15 residues. After removal of 1 base from V and 2 bases from J, the junction contained 4 bases not matched to a gene. CDR3 nucleotides: TGCGCCAGCAGCTTGTATCAGGGGGCCAACACTGAAGCTTTCTTT. Its protein product is CASSLYQGANTEAFF.

The rearrangement links TRBV6-5 to TRBJ1-2, with a possible D match to TRBD1 (6 bases). The germline V and J ends were trimmed by 4 bases and 3 bases, with 12 bases remaining between them. The length of the CDR3 is 14 residues. CDR1 is MNHEY and CDR2 is SVGAGI in the germline V gene. CDR3 sequence reads: CASSSRGGHYGYTF. As DNA, the CDR3 is TGTGCCAGCAGTTCGAGGGGGGGCCACTATGGCTACACCTTC.

The chain combines TRBV11-2 with TRBJ2-3, with D tentatively TRBD2 (5 bases). The CDR3 has 15 amino acids. V lost 5 bases, J lost 2 bases, and 14 bases lay in between. Germline lookup yields CDR1 SGHAT and CDR2 FQNNGV. The CDR3 DNA sequence: TGTGCCAGCAGCCGCCTCCTAGCCCCCACAGATACGCAGTATTTT. Protein: CASSRLLAPTDTQYF.

The chain joins TRBV11-2 to TRBJ2-7, with TRBD1 identical over 9 bases. Germline values: CDR1 SGHAT, CDR2 FQNNGV. V gave up 4 bases and J gave up 12 bases; unmatched junction bases: 7. The CDR3 covers 12 residues. CDR3 loop: CASSSDRGFLYF. The CDR3, as DNA: TGTGCCAGCAGCTCGGACAGGGGATTTTTGTACTTC. The full variable domain, completed using reference TRBV11-2 and TRBJ2-7, is EAGVAQSPRYKIIEKRQSVAFWCNPISGHATLYWYQQILGQGPKLLIQFQNNGVVDDSQLPKDRFSAERLKGVDSTLKIQPAKLEDSAVYLCASSSDRGFLYFGPGTRLTVT.

This rearrangement joins TRBV11-3 to TRBJ2-5, with D perhaps TRBD2 (7 bases). CDR1 and CDR2 (germline): SGHNT, YENEEA. This CDR3 region has 14 residues. V was shortened by 6 bases and J by 4 bases, with 15 bases between the two germline ends. The CDR3 DNA reads TGTGCCAGCAGTTCCGGTAGGGGGGGAGAGACCCAGTACTTC. This codes for CASSSGRGGETQYF.

The V call is TRBV7-6, the J call TRBJ2-7; tentative D call: TRBD2 (6 bases). The CDR3 runs 16 residues. From germline, CDR1 is SGHVS and CDR2 FNYEAQ. Trimming cost V 1 base and J 0 bases, with 13 bases left between them. The CDR3 spells CASSLGGGATSYEQYF. CDR3 DNA sequence: TGTGCCAGCAGCTTAGGAGGCGGGGCAACCTCCTACGAGCAGTACTTC. Drawing the rest from reference TRBV7-6 and TRBJ2-7, the complete variable domain is GAGVSQSPRYKVTKRGQDVALRCDPISGHVSLYWYRQALGQGPEFLTYFNYEAQQDKSGLPNDRFSAERPEGSISTLTIQRTEQRDSAMYRCASSLGGGATSYEQYFGPGTRLTVT.

The chain carries TRBV30 and TRBJ1-4; 10 positions match TRBD1. The junction had 9 bases not matched to a gene; V was cut back by 3 bases and J by 8 bases. From germline, CDR1 is GTSNPN and CDR2 SVGIG (reference sequence). The CDR3 runs to 15 residues. The CDR3 nucleotides are TGTGCCTGGAGCTTCGACAGGGGGCATGGAGAAAAACTGTTTTTT. Protein sequence: CAWSFDRGHGEKLFF.

The rearrangement joins TRBV30 to TRBJ1-3; a possible D gene is TRBD1 (5 bases). Per the germline V gene, CDR1 is GTSNPN and CDR2 is SVGIG (reference sequence). The V end was cut by 0 bases, the J end by 3 bases, with 12 bases between. The CDR3 consists of 15 residues. Written as DNA, the CDR3 is TGTGCCTGGAGTGTAGGAGGGACGGGTGGAAACACCATATATTTT. It yields the protein CAWSVGGTGGNTIYF.

This clone was found a few times. V and J are TRBV4-2 and TRBJ2-1, with 12 bases fitting TRBD2. The V and J ends lost 4 bases and 8 bases, in that order; junction bases with no gene match: 3. Germline assignment: CDR1 LGHNA and CDR2 YNFKEQ. This CDR3 spans 14 amino acids. The CDR3 is CASSPRLAGDEQFF. In DNA, the CDR3 is TGTGCCAGCAGCCCACGACTAGCGGGGGATGAGCAGTTCTTC.